This T cell receptor beta chain was found in a study of blood T cell repertoires in COVID-19. Study as a whole: Both acute and convalescent COVID-19 samples were obtained from the United States, Italy and Spain.

TCRdb's table, derived via immunoSEQ multiplex PCR, lists solely in-frame clones and lacks some. The data show 250,000 to 300,000 clones, almost 90% seen once. CDR3 size: 15 residues. CDR1 KGHSH and CDR2 LQKENI come from the germline V gene. The V end was cut by 0 bases, the J end by 4 bases, with 10 bases between. The chain links TRBV18 to TRBJ2-1; D call uncertain. The receptor was derived from a woman in her 30s with COVID-19, enrolled during active disease. The sequencing sample was made of peripheral blood. This chain's CDR3 is CASSPPSDLYNEQFF. The DNA for the CDR3 is TGTGCCAGCTCACCACCGAGCGATCTTTACAATGAGCAGTTCTTC.